This TCR beta chain was obtained from a study of beta chain features in type 1 diabetes (dated by TCRdb to the late 2010s). About the full investigation: No differences in mean age, gender distribution, total cell number or subset yield were found between patients and healthy donors. The study compared the TCRB repertoires of sorted circulating CD4+ T cell subsets in recently diagnosed type 1 diabetes patients with those in matched healthy donors. A total of some 100,000,000 sorted cells were examined across all samples, and the number of cells per subset was strongly correlated with RNA yield. Naive and central memory subsets were obtained from all 30 or so donors, but regulatory and stem cell-like memory subsets were isolated from only 8 patients and roughly 8 healthy donors.

A remark on this clone: What this receptor recognizes is not known. No much larger clone exists at a distance of one base, and base qualities are not known.

What the study reported, not specific to this receptor: Shorter templates might be favored by PCR, yet because patient and control samples were amplified and corrected together, any such skew would affect both groups equally. Sequencing cDNA rather than genomic DNA could over-represent highly expressing activated cells, although activation and CD3 levels did not differ between groups. HLA sub-analyses involved small numbers of individuals, so any influence of HLA type on TCRB rearrangement remained unresolved. At VDJ recombination sites, type 1 diabetes patients had fewer insertions and more deleted nucleotides, which implies abnormalities in thymic rearrangement. Naive, central memory and regulatory TCRB repertoires appeared to be more alike among patients than among healthy donors. Type 1 diabetes patients showed a moderate but significant shortening of TCRB CDR3 length in all four CD4+ subsets.

From each donor, a single peripheral blood sample of about 100 mL on average was drawn into heparinised tubes. Using a panel that included CD45RO, CCR7, CD25, CD127, CD95 and CD27, naive, central memory, regulatory and stem cell-like memory CD4+ T cells were sorted on a BD FACSAria II. All sorted populations exceeded 95% purity. PBMCs were isolated immediately by Lymphoprep density gradient centrifugation and stained directly without culture. So that batch effects would be minimized, each experiment stained and sorted samples in pairs, pairing one healthy donor with one patient. The germline V gene specifies MNHEY as CDR1 and SVGAGI as CDR2. The CDR3 spans 16 residues, from the cysteine through the phenylalanine. The only DNA kept is the CDR3, 48 bases in frame from the first base. From V the trimming removes 2 bases and from J it removes 1 base, while the gene matches leave 6 bases of the junction unaccounted for.

All of the isolated RNA was reverse transcribed with the High Capacity cDNA Reverse Transcription Kit, so expressed TCRB transcripts were sequenced. Deep immunoSEQ sequencing was performed on naive, central memory and regulatory T cell samples, with an average of approximately 3.9 million total reads per sample. Sorted cells were lysed in RLT buffer, and RNA was extracted using DNase-treated RNeasy Micro or Mini kits according to cell number. To prevent cross-contamination, every cell subset was processed on its own, while patient and healthy donor samples were processed together. The immunoSEQ multiplex PCR was used to amplify TCRB sequences from cDNA, yielding 87-bp fragments that span the CDR3 region. Amplicons were sequenced on the Illumina HiSeq platform. Per the original workflow: PCR bias was computationally corrected using synthetic template baselines, reads within Hamming distance 2 were collapsed, and singletons that could not be merged were discarded. Reads were aligned against IMGT to assign V, D and J genes, CDR3 length and insertions or deletions at six rearrangement sites. Within each subset, clonotype counts were normalized to sorted cell number, after which true diversity and Gini coefficients were computed with the tcR R package. The overlap coefficient, calculated on TCRB nucleotide sequences, was used to measure repertoire sharing. In TCRdb, the immuneACCESS table is reduced to in-frame sequences with V and J assigned. These tables do not hold every clone; where another copy was compared, an unresolved V gene accounts for under half, and the others remain unexplained. V and J calls and clone size come straight from that table; D and trimming were deduced from the DNA. The sample table holds approximately 170,000 clones, of which approximately 8% were seen once. Approximately 0.87% of the sample comes from the top ten.

This TCR derives from a woman in her thirties or forties with type 1 diabetes. This sequence uses TRBV6-5 and TRBJ1-1; TRBD1 matches 8 bases in the middle. The sequenced sample was central memory CD4+ T cells from blood. CDR3 protein: CASSYTQGARNTEAFF. The DNA reads TGTGCCAGCAGTTACACGCAGGGGGCCCGGAACACTGAAGCTTTCTTT.